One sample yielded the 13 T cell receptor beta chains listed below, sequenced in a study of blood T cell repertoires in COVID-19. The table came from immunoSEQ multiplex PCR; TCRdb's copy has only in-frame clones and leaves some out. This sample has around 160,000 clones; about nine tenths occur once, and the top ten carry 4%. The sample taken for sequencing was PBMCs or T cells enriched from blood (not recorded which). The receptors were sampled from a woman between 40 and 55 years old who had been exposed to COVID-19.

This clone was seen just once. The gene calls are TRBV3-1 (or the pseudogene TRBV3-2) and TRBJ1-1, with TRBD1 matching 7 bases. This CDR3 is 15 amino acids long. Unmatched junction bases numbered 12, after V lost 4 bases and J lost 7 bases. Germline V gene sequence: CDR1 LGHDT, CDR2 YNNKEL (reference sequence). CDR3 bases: TGTGCCAGCAGCCCCGACAGGGAACGAACGATTGAAGCTTTCTTT. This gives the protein CASSPDRERTIEAFF.

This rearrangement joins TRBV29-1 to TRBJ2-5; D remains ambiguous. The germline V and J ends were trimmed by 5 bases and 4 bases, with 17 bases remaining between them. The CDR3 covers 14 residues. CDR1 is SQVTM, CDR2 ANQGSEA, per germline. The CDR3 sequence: CSVSRRQMGETQYF. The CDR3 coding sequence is TGCAGCGTTTCCAGAAGACAAATGGGAGAGACCCAGTACTTC.

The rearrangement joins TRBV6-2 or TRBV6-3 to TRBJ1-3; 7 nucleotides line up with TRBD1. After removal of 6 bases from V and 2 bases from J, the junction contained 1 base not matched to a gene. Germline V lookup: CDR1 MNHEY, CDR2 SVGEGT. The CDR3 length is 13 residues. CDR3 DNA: TGTGCCAGCAGCGGGACAGCTGGAAACACCATATATTTT. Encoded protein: CASSGTAGNTIYF.

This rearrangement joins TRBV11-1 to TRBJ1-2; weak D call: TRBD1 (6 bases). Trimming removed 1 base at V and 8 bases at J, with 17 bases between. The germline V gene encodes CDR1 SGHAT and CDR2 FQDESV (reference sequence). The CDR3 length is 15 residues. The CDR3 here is CASSLDQTGLRGYTF. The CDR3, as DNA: TGTGCCAGCAGCTTAGACCAGACAGGTTTGAGAGGCTACACCTTC.

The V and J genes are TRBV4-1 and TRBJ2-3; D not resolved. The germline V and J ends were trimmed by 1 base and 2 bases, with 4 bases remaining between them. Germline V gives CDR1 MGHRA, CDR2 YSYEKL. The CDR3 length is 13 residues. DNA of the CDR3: TGCGCCAGCAGCCAAGGAGACACAGATACGCAGTATTTT. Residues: CASSQGDTDTQYF.

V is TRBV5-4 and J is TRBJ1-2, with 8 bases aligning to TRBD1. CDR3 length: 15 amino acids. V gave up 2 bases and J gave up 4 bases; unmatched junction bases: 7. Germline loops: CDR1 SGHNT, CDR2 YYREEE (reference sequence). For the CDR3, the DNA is TGTGCCAGCAGCTTCGGCAGGGGGCGCCGCTATGGCTACACCTTC. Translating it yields CASSFGRGRRYGYTF.

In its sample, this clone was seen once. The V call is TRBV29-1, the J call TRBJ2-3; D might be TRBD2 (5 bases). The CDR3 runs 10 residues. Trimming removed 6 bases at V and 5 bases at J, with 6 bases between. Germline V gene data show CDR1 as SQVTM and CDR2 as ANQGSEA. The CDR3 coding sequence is TGCAGCGTGGGAGAAGATACGCAGTATTTT. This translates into CSVGEDTQYF.

This CDR3 is CASSLDSAVTRGYTF. The CDR3 DNA reads TGTGCCAGCAGCTTAGATTCGGCGGTCACGCGGGGCTACACCTTC. This rearrangement joins TRBV11-2 to TRBJ1-2; D unresolved. Germline V CDR1 and CDR2: SGHAT, FQNNGV. CDR3 size: 15 residues. V was pared by 0 bases and J by 8 bases, with 16 bases between.

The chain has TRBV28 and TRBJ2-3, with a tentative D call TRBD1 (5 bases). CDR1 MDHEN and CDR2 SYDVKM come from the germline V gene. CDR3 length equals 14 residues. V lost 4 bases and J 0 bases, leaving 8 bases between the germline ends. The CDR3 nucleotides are TGTGCCAGCAGTTCCCCAGGGAGCACAGATACGCAGTATTTT. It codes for CASSSPGSTDTQYF.

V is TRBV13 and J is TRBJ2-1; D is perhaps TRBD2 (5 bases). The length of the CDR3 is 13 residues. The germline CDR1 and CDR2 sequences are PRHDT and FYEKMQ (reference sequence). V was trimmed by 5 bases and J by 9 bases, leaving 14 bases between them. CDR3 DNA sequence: TGTGCCAGCAGCCCCACGGGGTTCGGTGAGCAGTTCTTC. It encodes CASSPTGFGEQFF.

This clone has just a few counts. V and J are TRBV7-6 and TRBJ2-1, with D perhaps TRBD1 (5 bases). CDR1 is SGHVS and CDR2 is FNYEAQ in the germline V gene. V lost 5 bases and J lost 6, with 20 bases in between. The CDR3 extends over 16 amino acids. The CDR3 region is CASSLQTASGGNEQFF. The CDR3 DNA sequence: TGTGCCAGCAGCCTCCAGACAGCGTCCGGCGGCAATGAGCAGTTCTTC.

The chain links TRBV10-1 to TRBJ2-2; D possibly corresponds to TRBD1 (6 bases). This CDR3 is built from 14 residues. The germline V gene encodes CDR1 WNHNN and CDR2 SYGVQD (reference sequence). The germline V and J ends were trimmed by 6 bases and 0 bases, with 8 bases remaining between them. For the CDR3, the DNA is TGCGCCAGCAGGGACAGCGCGAACACCGGGGAGCTGTTTTTT. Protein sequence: CASRDSANTGELFF.

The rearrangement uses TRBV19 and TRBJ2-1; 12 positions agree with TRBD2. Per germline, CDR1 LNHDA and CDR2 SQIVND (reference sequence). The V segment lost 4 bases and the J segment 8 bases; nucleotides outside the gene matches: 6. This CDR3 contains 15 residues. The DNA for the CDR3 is TGTGCCAGTAGTAAATCAAGACTAGCGGGAGATGAGCAGTTCTTC. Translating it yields CASSKSRLAGDEQFF. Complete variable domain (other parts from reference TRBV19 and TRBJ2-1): DGGITQSPKYLFRKEGQNVTLSCEQNLNHDAMYWYRQDPGQGLRLIYYSQIVNDFQKGDIAEGYSVSREKKESFPLTVTSAQKNPTAFYLCASSKSRLAGDEQFFGPGTRLTVL.